Below, one T cell receptor (beta chain) is given with its context. Its antigen is still unknown. The source of the sample is a study of shared clonotypes between healthy human individuals. CDR3 length equals 11 residues. The germline V gene has CDR1 SGHNT and CDR2 YYREEE (reference sequence). V lost 2 bases and J lost 5, with 5 bases in between. Findings and caveats of the study: Tissue TCR repertoires likely differ from these blood-only repertoires.

Naive CD8 cells comprised CD45RO-negative, CCR7-positively selected cells, excluding terminally differentiated effector memory CD45RA+ cells. Deep was the level at which the assay was run. Sequencing used immunoSEQ multiplex PCR; TCRdb keeps in-frame clones, though not all of them. The repertoire holds about 820,000 clones, with 92% as singletons. The chain combines TRBV5-4 with TRBJ2-7; D is unresolved. The clonotype originates from a man under 40 in good health. Sequencing used naive CD8+ T cells sorted from blood. The CDR3, as DNA: TGTGCCAGCAGCTTCGGAAACGAGCAGTACTTC. Translated: CASSFGNEQYF.